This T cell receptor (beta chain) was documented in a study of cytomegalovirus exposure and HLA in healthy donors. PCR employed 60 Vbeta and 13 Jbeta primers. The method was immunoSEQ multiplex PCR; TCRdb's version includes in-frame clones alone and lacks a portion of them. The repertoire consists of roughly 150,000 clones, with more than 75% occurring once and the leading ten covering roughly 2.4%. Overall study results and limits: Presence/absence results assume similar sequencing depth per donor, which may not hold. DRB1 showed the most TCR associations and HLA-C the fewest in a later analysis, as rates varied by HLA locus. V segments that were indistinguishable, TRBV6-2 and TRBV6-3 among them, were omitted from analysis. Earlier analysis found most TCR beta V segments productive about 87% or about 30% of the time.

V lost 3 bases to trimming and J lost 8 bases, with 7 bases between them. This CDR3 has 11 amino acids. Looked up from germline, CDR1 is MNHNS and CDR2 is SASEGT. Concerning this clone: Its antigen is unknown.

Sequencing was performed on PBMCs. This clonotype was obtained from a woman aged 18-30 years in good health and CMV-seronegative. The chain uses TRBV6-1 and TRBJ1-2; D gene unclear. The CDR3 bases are TGTGCCAGCAGTGAGAGGTTCGGCTACACCTTC. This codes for CASSERFGYTF.